Following are 3 T cell receptor beta chains from one sample sequenced in a study of OX40 agonist ivuxolimab in advanced cancers. Clones were read by immunoSEQ multiplex PCR, and TCRdb kept only the in-frame ones, dropping some. The sample holds 55,000 to 80,000 clones; approximately 86% are singletons and the top ten take roughly 2%. The input for sequencing was CD4+ or CD8+ T cells sorted from blood, taken in a trial of the OX40 agonist ivuxolimab. These receptors all come from an adult with an advanced solid tumor such as melanoma, head and neck, liver or kidney cancer.

A remark on this clone: Other nucleotide sequences in the sample specify the same CDR3. This chain uses TRBV11-2 with TRBJ1-5, with D possibly matching TRBD1 (6 bases). Trimming took off 3 bases at V and 4 bases at J, with 7 bases between the two ends. This CDR3 contains 13 residues. Germline V gene data show CDR1 as SGHAT and CDR2 as FQNNGV. The CDR3 here is CASSLDRNQPQHF. The CDR3 DNA reads as TGTGCCAGCAGCTTGGACAGAAATCAGCCCCAGCATTTT. Drawing the rest from reference TRBV11-2 and TRBJ1-5, the complete variable domain is EAGVAQSPRYKIIEKRQSVAFWCNPISGHATLYWYQQILGQGPKLLIQFQNNGVVDDSQLPKDRFSAERLKGVDSTLKIQPAKLEDSAVYLCASSLDRNQPQHFGDGTRLSIL.

The chain combines TRBV2 with TRBJ2-1; D call uncertain. The V gene's germline CDR1 is SNHLY and CDR2 FYNNEI. The CDR3 is 13 amino acids. Between the trimmed V and J ends, which lost 4 bases and 2 bases, there was a span of 6 bases. The CDR3 bases are TGTGCCAGCAGTGGAGATGCCTACAATGAGCAGTTCTTC. It encodes CASSGDAYNEQFF.

This chain joins TRBV18 and TRBJ2-3; 10 bases line up with TRBD2. The CDR3 consists of 17 residues. V lost 2 bases to trimming and J lost 3 bases; unmatched junction nucleotides: 8. In germline, CDR1 is KGHSH, CDR2 LQKENI. CDR3 DNA: TGTGCCAGCTCACCATCATCCGGGACTAGCGCGACAGATACGCAGTATTTT. Its translation is CASSPSSGTSATDTQYF.